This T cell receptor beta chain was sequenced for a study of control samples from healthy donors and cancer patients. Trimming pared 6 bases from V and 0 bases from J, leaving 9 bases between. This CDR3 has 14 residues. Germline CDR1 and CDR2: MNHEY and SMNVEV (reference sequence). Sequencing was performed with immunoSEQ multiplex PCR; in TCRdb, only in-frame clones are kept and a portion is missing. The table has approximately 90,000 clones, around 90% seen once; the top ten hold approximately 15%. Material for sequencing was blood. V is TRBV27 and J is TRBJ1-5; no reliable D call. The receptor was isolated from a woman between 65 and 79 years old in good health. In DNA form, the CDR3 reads TGTGCCAGCAGCGATTTCTATAGCAATCAGCCCCAGCATTTT. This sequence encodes CASSDFYSNQPQHF.